The source of this T cell receptor beta chain is a study of blood T cell repertoires in COVID-19. Looked up from germline, CDR1 is SGHVS and CDR2 is FQNEAQ. The V and J ends lost 5 bases and 2 bases respectively, with 18 bases between them. This CDR3 contains 17 residues. The repertoire was sequenced with immunoSEQ multiplex PCR; TCRdb's copy has only in-frame clones and lacks some. The sample contains fewer than 250,000 clones, approximately 82% of which appear only once. The sample was peripheral blood. This TCR was recovered from a man aged 45-65 years with active or convalescent COVID-19. This sequence joins TRBV7-8 and TRBJ2-2, with a tentative D call TRBD2 (5 bases). DNA for the CDR3: TGTGCCAGCAGCCAAGGACCCCGGAGGATCAACACCGGGGAGCTGTTTTTT. This codes for CASSQGPRRINTGELFF.